This is a list of T cell receptor beta chains from one sample in a study of cytomegalovirus exposure and HLA in healthy donors. TCRdb's table, derived via immunoSEQ multiplex PCR, lists solely in-frame clones and lacks some. The sample has around 98,000 clones, roughly 70% seen once. Sequenced input: PBMCs. These receptor sequences come from a man aged 45-65 years in good health and CMV-seronegative. CDR3s include the opening cysteine and the closing phenylalanine or tryptophan. The D gene is left open where the match is weak. Expanded clones get a size class; other rows say once, few or many, or leave the size out.

j_call	v_call	d_call	clone_size	cdr3_aa	cdr3_nt
TRBJ2-2	TRBV10-3	TRBD1	few	CAITGTGSTGELFF	TGTGCCATCACCGGGACAGGGTCCACCGGGGAGCTGTTTTTT
TRBJ2-3	TRBV29-1	TRBD1	NA	CSVIPGQRSTDTQYF	TGCAGCGTGATACCGGGACAGCGTAGCACAGATACGCAGTATTTT
TRBJ2-1	TRBV6-1	TRBD1	NA	CASSGTGINEQFF	TGTGCCAGCAGCGGGACAGGCATCAATGAGCAGTTCTTC
TRBJ2-3	TRBV2	TRBD2	NA	CASRVTSGVSTDTQYF	TGTGCCAGCAGAGTTACTAGCGGGGTTAGCACAGATACGCAGTATTTT
TRBJ2-5	TRBV5-6	NA	NA	CASSFLAIQETQYF	TGTGCCAGCAGCTTTTTGGCCATCCAAGAGACCCAGTACTTC
TRBJ2-1	TRBV18	TRBD2	NA	CASSPWDWLAGGLSDNEQFF	TGTGCCAGCTCACCGTGGGATTGGCTAGCGGGGGGGCTTTCGGACAATGAGCAGTTCTTC
TRBJ2-3	TRBV7-8	TRBD2	NA	CASTPMVAGGDTQYF	TGTGCCAGCACCCCTATGGTAGCGGGGGGAGATACGCAGTATTTT
TRBJ1-2	TRBV9	TRBD1	NA	CASSPDREYGYTF	TGTGCCAGCAGCCCGGACAGGGAGTATGGCTACACCTTC
TRBJ1-5	TRBV5-1	NA	NA	CASSLLGDQPQHF	TGCGCCAGCAGCTTGTTAGGGGATCAGCCCCAGCATTTT
TRBJ2-7	TRBV7-9	TRBD2	few	CASAPSSGSFHEQYF	TGTGCCAGCGCCCCCAGTAGCGGGAGTTTCCACGAGCAGTACTTC
TRBJ1-2	TRBV5-1	NA	few	CASSLEFRGTNGYTF	TGCGCCAGCAGCTTGGAGTTTCGGGGGACGAATGGCTACACCTTC
TRBJ1-5	TRBV7-9	TRBD1	NA	CASSLALWGQGDNQPQHF	TGTGCCAGCAGCTTAGCGCTCTGGGGGCAGGGGGACAATCAGCCCCAGCATTTT
TRBJ1-1	TRBV7-6	NA	once	CASSTIGRQEAFF	TGTGCCAGCAGCACCATTGGCAGACAGGAAGCTTTCTTT
TRBJ2-7	TRBV5-1	TRBD1	NA	CASSRDSAYEQYF	TGCGCCAGCAGCCGGGACAGCGCCTACGAGCAGTACTTC
TRBJ2-5	TRBV30	NA	few	CAQTRAQRETQYF	TGTGCCCAAACTAGGGCCCAGCGGGAGACCCAGTACTTC
TRBJ2-5	TRBV7-6	TRBD1	NA	CASSQGQSIQEAQYF	TGTGCCAGCAGCCAGGGACAGTCCATCCAAGAGGCCCAGTACTTC
TRBJ2-7	TRBV18	NA	NA	CASSTASPYEQYF	TGTGCCAGCTCAACCGCCTCCCCCTACGAGCAGTACTTC
TRBJ2-5	TRBV6-6	NA	NA	CASSKPTGQETQYF	TGTGCCAGCAGCAAGCCGACAGGACAAGAGACCCAGTACTTC
TRBJ1-4	TRBV6-1	TRBD1	NA	CASSVGQGGEKLFF	TGTGCCAGCAGTGTCGGCCAGGGGGGAGAAAAACTGTTTTTT
TRBJ1-4	TRBV19	NA	NA	CASSLGQRGSEKLFF	TGTGCCAGTAGTCTCGGTCAGCGGGGCAGTGAAAAACTGTTTTTT
TRBJ2-1	TRBV9	NA	NA	CASSTGGETYNEQFF	TGTGCCAGCAGCACAGGGGGGGAGACCTACAATGAGCAGTTCTTC
TRBJ1-3	TRBV10-3	NA	NA	CAIQGPSSGNTIYF	TGTGCCATACAGGGACCTTCCTCTGGAAACACCATATATTTT